A selection of T cell receptor beta chains follows, all from one sample in a study of blood T cell repertoires in COVID-19. TCRdb's table, derived via immunoSEQ multiplex PCR, lists solely in-frame clones and lacks some. The data contain about 190,000 clones, around 80% of them seen just once; the ten biggest clones take up approximately 12%. The sequencing input was peripheral blood. The source is a man between 50 and 59 years old who had recovered from COVID-19. Each CDR3 is given with its conserved first and last residue. The D gene is left open where the match is weak. Size values are once, few and many counts, or a class for expanded clones, and some rows have none.

v_gene: TRBV10-3; len: 14; j_gene: TRBJ1-2; abundance: .; d_gene: TRBD1; CDR3aa: CAISESIGGAGYTF; CDR3nt: TGTGCCATCAGTGAGTCGATAGGGGGCGCTGGCTACACCTTC
v_gene: TRBV7-2; len: 12; j_gene: TRBJ2-7; abundance: .; d_gene: .; CDR3aa: CASSQLAYEQYF; CDR3nt: TGTGCCAGCAGCCAACTGGCCTACGAGCAGTACTTC
v_gene: TRBV12-3/TRBV12-4; len: 11; j_gene: TRBJ1-1; abundance: .; d_gene: .; CDR3aa: CASGLDTEAFF; CDR3nt: TGTGCCAGCGGACTAGACACTGAAGCTTTCTTT
v_gene: TRBV2; len: 13; j_gene: TRBJ1-1; abundance: .; d_gene: .; CDR3aa: CASSGMMGTEAFF; CDR3nt: TGTGCCAGCAGCGGGATGATGGGCACTGAAGCTTTCTTT
v_gene: TRBV27; len: 14; j_gene: TRBJ2-7; abundance: .; d_gene: TRBD2; CDR3aa: CASSFRPSGYEQYF; CDR3nt: TGTGCCAGCAGTTTCCGACCTAGCGGCTACGAGCAGTACTTC
v_gene: TRBV7-2; len: 16; j_gene: TRBJ2-5; abundance: .; d_gene: TRBD2; CDR3aa: CASSPTGLAPEETQYF; CDR3nt: TGTGCCAGCAGCCCCACAGGACTAGCCCCAGAAGAGACCCAGTACTTC
v_gene: TRBV3-1/TRBV3-2; len: 18; j_gene: TRBJ2-3; abundance: .; d_gene: .; CDR3aa: CASSQGTEPPGFTDTQYF; CDR3nt: TGTGCCAGCAGCCAGGGGACTGAACCTCCCGGCTTCACAGATACGCAGTATTTT
v_gene: TRBV6-2/TRBV6-3; len: 13; j_gene: TRBJ1-2; abundance: .; d_gene: .; CDR3aa: CASSYGRAYGYTF; CDR3nt: TGTGCCAGCAGTTACGGGCGGGCCTATGGCTACACCTTC
v_gene: TRBV14; len: 16; j_gene: TRBJ1-1; abundance: .; d_gene: TRBD1; CDR3aa: CASSHGQGPANTEAFF; CDR3nt: TGTGCCAGCAGCCACGGACAGGGCCCTGCGAACACTGAAGCTTTCTTT
v_gene: TRBV6-6; len: 16; j_gene: TRBJ2-3; abundance: .; d_gene: .; CDR3aa: CASSYGRGTSTDTQYF; CDR3nt: TGTGCCAGCAGTTACGGGCGGGGTACTAGCACAGATACGCAGTATTTT
v_gene: TRBV7-8; len: 12; j_gene: TRBJ1-5; abundance: .; d_gene: .; CDR3aa: CASSFADQPQHF; CDR3nt: TGTGCCAGCAGCTTCGCGGATCAGCCCCAGCATTTT
v_gene: TRBV29-1; len: 12; j_gene: TRBJ2-3; abundance: .; d_gene: .; CDR3aa: CSAESGGDTQYF; CDR3nt: TGCAGCGCAGAGTCGGGTGGAGATACGCAGTATTTT
v_gene: TRBV12-3/TRBV12-4; len: 12; j_gene: TRBJ2-1; abundance: .; d_gene: .; CDR3aa: CASSFGPNYQFF; CDR3nt: TGTGCCAGCAGTTTTGGCCCCAACTATCAGTTCTTC
v_gene: TRBV12-5; len: 18; j_gene: TRBJ2-3; abundance: .; d_gene: TRBD2; CDR3aa: CANGSGGTSGPSTDTQYF; CDR3nt: TGTGCTAATGGTTCCGGGGGGACTAGCGGGCCGAGCACAGATACGCAGTATTTT
v_gene: TRBV5-1; len: 14; j_gene: TRBJ2-1; abundance: .; d_gene: TRBD2; CDR3aa: CASTRTSIVNEQFF; CDR3nt: TGCGCCAGCACTCGGACTAGCATCGTCAATGAGCAGTTCTTC
v_gene: TRBV4-1; len: 17; j_gene: TRBJ1-3; abundance: .; d_gene: TRBD1; CDR3aa: CASSQGPARGSGNTIYF; CDR3nt: TGCGCCAGCAGCCAAGGACCTGCCAGGGGGTCTGGAAACACCATATATTTT
v_gene: TRBV11-2; len: 17; j_gene: TRBJ2-2; abundance: few; d_gene: TRBD2; CDR3aa: CASRPTSGSPSTGELFF; CDR3nt: TGTGCCAGCAGACCAACTAGCGGGAGTCCGAGCACCGGGGAGCTGTTTTTT
v_gene: TRBV6-2/TRBV6-3; len: 13; j_gene: TRBJ2-3; abundance: .; d_gene: .; CDR3aa: CASSYRSWDTQYF; CDR3nt: TGTGCCAGCAGTTACCGGTCATGGGATACGCAGTATTTT
v_gene: TRBV7-3; len: 13; j_gene: TRBJ2-2; abundance: .; d_gene: .; CDR3aa: CASSLMEAGELFF; CDR3nt: TGTGCCAGCAGCTTAATGGAGGCCGGGGAGCTGTTTTTT
v_gene: TRBV7-8; len: 14; j_gene: TRBJ1-1; abundance: .; d_gene: TRBD1; CDR3aa: CASSRQGSNTEAFF; CDR3nt: TGTGCCAGCAGCCGACAGGGTAGCAACACTGAAGCTTTCTTT
v_gene: TRBV28; len: 15; j_gene: TRBJ2-3; abundance: .; d_gene: .; CDR3aa: CASSLYGGPTDTQYF; CDR3nt: TGTGCCAGCAGTTTGTACGGGGGGCCAACAGATACGCAGTATTTT
v_gene: TRBV5-4; len: 15; j_gene: TRBJ2-7; abundance: .; d_gene: .; CDR3aa: CASSLFQRSAYEQYF; CDR3nt: TGTGCCAGCAGCTTGTTCCAGCGGTCCGCCTACGAGCAGTACTTC
v_gene: TRBV12-3/TRBV12-4; len: 13; j_gene: TRBJ1-2; abundance: .; d_gene: .; CDR3aa: CASSLLQGDGYTF; CDR3nt: TGTGCCAGCAGTTTATTGCAGGGTGATGGCTACACCTTC
v_gene: TRBV12-3/TRBV12-4; len: 11; j_gene: TRBJ1-2; abundance: few; d_gene: .; CDR3aa: CASSRDYGYTF; CDR3nt: TGTGCCAGCAGCCGAGACTATGGCTACACCTTC
v_gene: TRBV15; len: 13; j_gene: TRBJ2-2; abundance: .; d_gene: .; CDR3aa: CATSEENTGELFF; CDR3nt: TGTGCCACCAGCGAGGAAAACACCGGGGAGCTGTTTTTT
v_gene: TRBV27; len: 14; j_gene: TRBJ1-5; abundance: few; d_gene: TRBD1; CDR3aa: CASRPGQGNQPQHF; CDR3nt: TGTGCCAGCAGACCGGGACAGGGCAATCAGCCCCAGCATTTT
v_gene: TRBV5-6; len: 18; j_gene: TRBJ2-2; abundance: .; d_gene: TRBD2; CDR3aa: CASSFGTSGILNTGELFF; CDR3nt: TGTGCCAGCAGCTTTGGGACTAGCGGGATACTCAACACCGGGGAGCTGTTTTTT
v_gene: TRBV19; len: 15; j_gene: TRBJ2-3; abundance: .; d_gene: TRBD2; CDR3aa: CATSAGEGTTDTQYF; CDR3nt: TGTGCCACGTCGGCGGGAGAGGGAACGACAGATACGCAGTATTTT
v_gene: TRBV28; len: 14; j_gene: TRBJ2-7; abundance: .; d_gene: TRBD2; CDR3aa: CASSRSGSLYEQYF; CDR3nt: TGTGCCAGCAGTCGTAGCGGGAGTCTTTACGAGCAGTACTTC
v_gene: TRBV7-9; len: 15; j_gene: TRBJ2-7; abundance: few; d_gene: .; CDR3aa: CASSLVASRTYEQYF; CDR3nt: TGTGCCAGCAGCTTAGTGGCTAGCAGGACCTACGAGCAGTACTTC
v_gene: TRBV18; len: 15; j_gene: TRBJ2-5; abundance: .; d_gene: TRBD2; CDR3aa: CASSQWDYIEETQYF; CDR3nt: TGTGCCAGCTCACAATGGGACTACATAGAAGAGACCCAGTACTTC
v_gene: TRBV20-1; len: 11; j_gene: TRBJ2-1; abundance: .; d_gene: .; CDR3aa: CSASLAHEQFF; CDR3nt: TGCAGTGCTAGCCTAGCCCATGAGCAGTTCTTC
v_gene: TRBV29-1; len: 12; j_gene: TRBJ1-2; abundance: few; d_gene: .; CDR3aa: CSVDPENGGYTF; CDR3nt: TGCAGCGTTGATCCGGAGAATGGTGGCTACACCTTC
v_gene: TRBV28; len: 14; j_gene: TRBJ2-2; abundance: .; d_gene: .; CDR3aa: CASLTSGNTGELFF; CDR3nt: TGTGCCAGCCTGACCTCAGGGAACACCGGGGAGCTGTTTTTT
v_gene: TRBV6-5; len: 15; j_gene: TRBJ1-1; abundance: .; d_gene: .; CDR3aa: CASSKSSGFSTEAFF; CDR3nt: TGTGCCAGCAGTAAGTCCTCAGGGTTTAGCACTGAAGCTTTCTTT
v_gene: TRBV5-1; len: 15; j_gene: TRBJ1-3; abundance: .; d_gene: .; CDR3aa: CASSSESYSGNTIYF; CDR3nt: TGCGCCAGCAGCTCGGAGAGCTACTCTGGAAACACCATATATTTT
v_gene: TRBV7-6; len: 19; j_gene: TRBJ1-5; abundance: .; d_gene: TRBD1; CDR3aa: CASSLEGTEGSHSNQPQHF; CDR3nt: TGTGCCAGCAGCTTAGAGGGGACAGAGGGTAGTCATAGCAATCAGCCCCAGCATTTT
v_gene: TRBV19; len: 18; j_gene: TRBJ2-7; abundance: .; d_gene: TRBD2; CDR3aa: CASSMTLAGSPAASEQYF; CDR3nt: TGTGCCAGTAGTATGACGCTAGCGGGATCACCGGCCGCGAGCGAGCAGTACTTC
v_gene: TRBV6-4; len: 14; j_gene: TRBJ1-1; abundance: few; d_gene: TRBD1; CDR3aa: CASSVDRMNTEAFF; CDR3nt: TGTGCCAGCAGTGTGGACAGGATGAACACTGAAGCTTTCTTT
v_gene: TRBV5-1; len: 17; j_gene: TRBJ1-3; abundance: .; d_gene: .; CDR3aa: CASSLGPTDYSGNTIYF; CDR3nt: TGCGCCAGCAGCTTGGGGCCGACAGATTACTCTGGAAACACCATATATTTT
v_gene: TRBV5-1; len: 14; j_gene: TRBJ2-1; abundance: .; d_gene: TRBD2; CDR3aa: CASQGLAGDNEQFF; CDR3nt: TGCGCCAGCCAGGGACTAGCGGGGGACAATGAGCAGTTCTTC
v_gene: TRBV10-3; len: 15; j_gene: TRBJ2-2; abundance: .; d_gene: TRBD2; CDR3aa: CAISGGSGSTGELFF; CDR3nt: TGTGCCATCAGTGGGGGTAGCGGGAGCACCGGGGAGCTGTTTTTT
v_gene: TRBV28; len: 15; j_gene: TRBJ2-7; abundance: few; d_gene: TRBD1; CDR3aa: CASSSAGGYAYEQYF; CDR3nt: TGTGCCAGCAGTTCCGCAGGGGGTTACGCCTACGAGCAGTACTTC
v_gene: TRBV6-5; len: 15; j_gene: TRBJ1-5; abundance: .; d_gene: .; CDR3aa: CASSYSSQGSQPQHF; CDR3nt: TGTGCCAGCAGTTACTCGAGTCAGGGTAGCCAGCCCCAGCATTTT
v_gene: TRBV7-9; len: 15; j_gene: TRBJ1-1; abundance: .; d_gene: TRBD1; CDR3aa: CASSFTGTGGTEAFF; CDR3nt: TGTGCCAGCAGCTTCACCGGGACAGGGGGGACTGAAGCTTTCTTT
v_gene: TRBV24-1; len: 15; j_gene: TRBJ2-1; abundance: once; d_gene: TRBD1; CDR3aa: CATSDRRTGYNEQFF; CDR3nt: TGTGCCACCAGTGACCGCCGGACAGGATACAATGAGCAGTTCTTC